What follows is one T cell receptor (beta chain) and its context. The antigen is undetermined. No patient escaped relapse after autologous stem cell transplantation, and brentuximab vedotin exposure varied. The data were obtained in a study of PD-1 blockade in classical Hodgkin lymphoma. Notes on the study in general: Before treatment, complete responders showed about the same diversity as newly diagnosed patients. CD4+ TCR diversity rose significantly by C4D1, and CD8+ TCR diversity did not. Among the patients, those starting nivolumab under 1 year after ASCT were excluded. Compared with healthy donors, newly diagnosed patients reportedly showed lower baseline TCR diversity.

Measured with immunoSEQ multiplex PCR; TCRdb has only the in-frame clones, and not every one. The data show about 23,000 clones, with roughly two thirds seen just once and about a sixth held by the top ten. This CDR3 contains 14 residues. V was clipped by 7 bases and J by 1 base, with 13 bases between them. The germline CDR1 and CDR2 sequences are LNHDA and SQIVND (reference sequence). This sample comprised peripheral blood mononuclear cells (PBMCs), obtained at baseline. V gene TRBV19 combines with J gene TRBJ1-1; D is unclear. This TCR was recovered from a human donor with classical Hodgkin lymphoma. CDR3 amino acids: CASTLEISNTEAFF. CDR3 DNA: TGTGCCAGTACCCTAGAGATTTCGAACACTGAAGCTTTCTTT. Complete variable domain (other parts from reference TRBV19 and TRBJ1-1): DGGITQSPKYLFRKEGQNVTLSCEQNLNHDAMYWYRQDPGQGLRLIYYSQIVNDFQKGDIAEGYSVSREKKESFPLTVTSAQKNPTAFYLCASTLEISNTEAFFGQGTRLTVV.